The clone carrying this T cell receptor (beta chain) was observed a handful of times. The antigen is undetermined. With a J-beta primer mix and a sample-barcoded 5' primer, a second PCR ran about 6 to 11 cycles. Each CDR3 protein gets one entry after TCRdb re-called the 5' RACE reads with MiXCR. Among roughly 2 million distinct CDR3 sequences listed, 49% were seen once. These data originate in a study of blood T cells in healthy people across ages. Study context: T cells yielded about one barcoded beta molecule per two cells through template switching.

Findings of the study overall: Possibly, changes in expanded clonotypes were confounded because donor CMV status was unknown.

From germline, CDR1 is SEHNR and CDR2 FQNEAQ (reference sequence). The CDR3 consists of 16 residues. The ends lost 1 base at V and 2 bases at J; junction bases unmatched: 6. Sequencing used blood. The TCR was taken from a woman aged 40 to 49 in good health. The chain links TRBV7-9 to TRBJ1-2; the match to TRBD1 covers 8 bases. CDR3 nucleotides: TGTGCCAGCAGCTTAGAGCCCGGGACAGGCAACTATGGCTACACCTTC. Protein sequence: CASSLEPGTGNYGYTF.